This passage covers 14 T cell receptor beta chains from one sample sequenced in a study of T cell responses to AZD1222 COVID-19 vaccine (dated by TCRdb to about 2021). Taken with the paper, the label for time point translates to: about 28 days (+/-7) after the second vaccine dose. Library creation used the immunoSEQ multiplex PCR assay. This is the immuneACCESS table as TCRdb keeps it, with only in-frame sequences that have V and J called. A part of the clones is gone; compared with another copy, unresolved V genes explain less than half, and the rest is unexplained. The sample table shows 190,000 or so clones, and 88% are seen once. More than 25% of the sample is taken by the ten largest. Sample: peripheral blood, taken 28 days after the second AZD1222 dose. All receptors derive from an adult who received the AZD1222 COVID-19 vaccine.

The chain uses TRBV10-3 and TRBJ2-6, with D perhaps matching TRBD1 or TRBD2 (5 bases each). This CDR3 is 14 amino acids long. CDR1 is ENHRY and CDR2 is SYGVKD in the germline V gene. The V end was cut by 6 bases, the J end by 8 bases, with 14 bases between. The CDR3 DNA follows: TGTGCCATCAGGGGGACGGGTCAATCCAACGTCCTGACTTTC. Its translation is CAIRGTGQSNVLTF.

The genes are TRBV6-5 and TRBJ2-7, with D perhaps TRBD2 (5 bases). Germline CDR1 and CDR2: MNHEY and SVGAGI. Trimming left V 2 bases short and J 0 bases short, with 11 bases between. The CDR3 length is 15 residues. CDR3 in DNA: TGTGCCAGCAGTTACGGCGGGTACTCCTCCTACGAGCAGTACTTC. Its translation is CASSYGGYSSYEQYF.

The chain couples TRBV7-3 to TRBJ2-7; TRBD2 matches 10 bases. Looked up from germline, CDR1 is SGHTA and CDR2 is FQGTGA. The V gene end was trimmed by 5 bases and the J gene end by 4 bases; junction bases not matched to a gene: 8. The CDR3 has 15 residues. CDR3 sequence (DNA): TGTGCCAGCAGCATTCGGCCGGGACTAGCGTACGAGCAGTACTTC. It encodes CASSIRPGLAYEQYF. The complete variable domain, with remaining parts taken from reference TRBV7-3 and TRBJ2-7, reads GAGVSQTPSNKVTEKGKYVELRCDPISGHTALYWYRQSLGQGPEFLIYFQGTGAADDSGLPNDRFFAVRPEGSVSTLKIQRTERGDSAVYLCASSIRPGLAYEQYFGPGTRLTVT.

The J gene is TRBJ1-3, the V gene TRBV5-8, with a weak D call TRBD1 (6 bases). V was trimmed by 9 bases and J by 0 bases, leaving 16 bases between them. This CDR3 comprises 15 residues. Germline-derived CDR1 and CDR2 are SGHTS and YDEGEE. For the CDR3, the DNA is TGTGCCACCACCCGGGACAAGTTCTCTGGAAACACCATATATTTT. It specifies CATTRDKFSGNTIYF.

The J gene is TRBJ2-5, the V gene TRBV23-1; no reliable D call. TRBV23-1 is flagged as an ORF with uncertain function. V was cut by 4 bases and J by 5 bases, with 20 bases left in between. This CDR3 has 16 amino acids. The DNA of the CDR3 is TGCGCCAGCAGTCGCCCGAGGTTTAGGCCGAAGGAGACCCAGTACTTC. Its translation is CASSRPRFRPKETQYF.

V usage is TRBV28 and J usage is TRBJ2-7; 10 positions agree with TRBD2. CDR1 and CDR2 from the germline V gene are MDHEN and SYDVKM. V lost 3 bases, J lost 2 bases, and 16 bases stayed unmatched. The CDR3 consists of 19 residues. The CDR3, as DNA: TGTGCCAGCAGTTTTGCCCTTCCGGGGGTTAGCGGGGGGCCCTACGAGCAGTACTTC. As protein: CASSFALPGVSGGPYEQYF. Using reference TRBV28 and TRBJ2-7 for the parts outside the CDR3, the full variable domain is DVKVTQSSRYLVKRTGEKVFLECVQDMDHENMFWYRQDPGLGLRLIYFSYDVKMKEKGDIPEGYSVSREKKERFSLILESASTNQTSMYLCASSFALPGVSGGPYEQYFGPGTRLTVT.

The DNA of the CDR3 is TGTGCCAGCAGCCAAGGCAGGACCGTCCATGGCTACACCTTC. Protein sequence: CASSQGRTVHGYTF. The genes are TRBV3-1 (or the pseudogene TRBV3-2) and TRBJ1-2; D is ambiguous. The germline CDR1 and CDR2 sequences are LGHDT and YNNKEL (reference sequence). Trimming shortened V by 1 base and J by 6 bases, and 12 bases separated the two germline ends. This CDR3 spans 14 amino acids.

V gene TRBV7-9 combines with J gene TRBJ2-7; D remains ambiguous. The V gene lost 3 bases and the J gene lost 6 bases, with 15 bases spanning the gap. This CDR3 comprises 14 residues. Germline loops: CDR1 SEHNR, CDR2 FQNEAQ (reference sequence). The CDR3 DNA is TGTGCCAGCAGCTTTTTGGAAGGGTTAGGCGAGCAGTACTTC. This encodes CASSFLEGLGEQYF.

V and J are TRBV5-6 and TRBJ2-5; 11 nucleotides match TRBD2. Germline V gene sequence: CDR1 SGHDT, CDR2 YYEEEE. The CDR3 extends over 18 amino acids. The V and J ends lost 6 bases and 6 bases, in that order; junction bases with no gene match: 19. The CDR3 DNA reads as TGTGCCAGCACCCCCTTCGGGACTAGCGGACCTTCGACCCAGACCCAGTACTTC. Its protein product is CASTPFGTSGPSTQTQYF.

The chain couples TRBV28 to TRBJ1-2, with 7 positions matching TRBD1. In germline, CDR1 is MDHEN, CDR2 SYDVKM. The CDR3 spans 14 residues. Trimming cost V 6 bases and J 3 bases; bases outside gene matches: 7. The CDR3 region has the DNA TGTGCCAGCAGCCTGGCGCAGGGGGACTATGGCTACACCTTC. Its translation: CASSLAQGDYGYTF.

The genes are TRBV12-3 or TRBV12-4 and TRBJ2-1; D not resolved. The CDR3 contains 13 residues. V shed 6 bases and J shed 6 bases, with 12 bases lying between them. The CDR3 region is CASRPRESNEQFF. The DNA of the CDR3 is TGTGCCAGCAGGCCTAGGGAATCCAATGAGCAGTTCTTC.

The chain joins TRBV5-4 to TRBJ2-2; the D is unclear. Deletions cut 3 bases from V and 6 bases from J, with 9 bases between. CDR1 and CDR2 from the germline V gene are SGHNT and YYREEE (reference sequence). This CDR3 is 13 amino acids long. The CDR3 region is CASSSGVAGELFF. The DNA for the CDR3 is TGTGCCAGCAGCTCCGGTGTCGCCGGGGAGCTGTTTTTT.

This clone was seen a single time. The chain uses TRBV9 and TRBJ2-7; 7 positions match TRBD2. J lost 0 bases, V lost 0 bases, and 6 bases had no gene match. The CDR3 spans 16 residues. Germline V lookup: CDR1 SGDLS, CDR2 YYNGEE. In DNA form, the CDR3 reads TGTGCCAGCAGCGTAGCGAGCGGGGCCCCCTCCTACGAGCAGTACTTC. It specifies CASSVASGAPSYEQYF.

The chain carries TRBV6-5 and TRBJ2-4; D is undetermined. The CDR3 extends over 13 amino acids. V lost 8 bases to trimming and J lost 2 bases, with 10 bases between them. Germline CDR1 and CDR2: MNHEY and SVGAGI. CDR3 residues: CASLDGSKNIQYF. The CDR3 region has the DNA TGTGCCAGCCTAGATGGGTCCAAAAACATTCAGTACTTC.